A selection of T cell receptor beta chains follows, all from one sample in a study of blood T cells in healthy people across ages. TCRdb independently ran MiXCR on the 5' RACE reads; one entry per CDR3 protein. In the table there are around 1,000,000 distinct CDR3 sequences, 20% to 25% of which are singletons. These same data were also listed under a study on T cells of mothers and their children.

The specimen sequenced was blood. The receptor set was obtained from a girl between 2 and 10 years old in good health. The CDR3 runs from the conserved cysteine through the conserved F or W. A D gene is named only where the DNA matches it firmly. Only part of the rows carry a size: once, few, many, or a class if the clone is expanded.

>TRBJ1-2|NA|few|TRBV4-1
CASSQVAGQGNYGYTF
TGCGCCAGCAGCCAAGTTGCAGGGCAAGGGAACTATGGCTACACCTTC
>TRBJ2-3|NA|few|TRBV29-1
CSVAPRGAPLTQYF
TGCAGCGTCGCCCCCCGGGGGGCTCCGCTTACGCAGTATTTT
>TRBJ1-4|NA|few|TRBV12-5
CASGLVIGANAREKLFF
TGTGCTAGTGGTTTGGTAATCGGGGCAAATGCGAGAGAAAAACTGTTTTTT
>TRBJ2-1|NA|NA|TRBV27
CASIPLDSNNEQFF
TGTGCCAGCATTCCCCTGGACAGTAACAATGAGCAGTTCTTC
>TRBJ2-3|TRBD2|NA|TRBV7-2
CASSYEIQPGLVSTDTQYF
TGTGCCAGCAGCTACGAAATACAACCGGGACTAGTTAGCACAGATACGCAGTATTTT
>TRBJ1-6|NA|few|TRBV2
CASSRGGPWDSPLHF
TGTGCCAGCAGTCGCGGGGGCCCCTGGGATTCACCCCTCCACTTT
>TRBJ1-6|NA|NA|TRBV7-9
CASSSTGNSPLHF
TGTGCCAGCAGCTCGACAGGAAATTCACCCCTCCACTTT
>TRBJ1-2|NA|few|TRBV12-3/TRBV12-4
CASSLGAFRPGYTF
TGTGCCAGCAGTTTAGGGGCCTTCCGGCCTGGCTACACCTTC
>TRBJ2-6|TRBD2|NA|TRBV5-5
CASSRGGPRSGANVLTF
TGTGCCAGCAGCCGGGGGGGACCGCGCTCTGGGGCCAACGTCCTGACTTTC
>TRBJ2-5|TRBD2|few|TRBV5-1
CASSLLAGGVETQYF
TGCGCCAGCAGCTTGCTAGCGGGAGGAGTAGAGACCCAGTACTTC
>TRBJ2-7|TRBD1|NA|TRBV4-1
CTSSQEWDRGIYEQYF
TGCACCAGCAGCCAAGAGTGGGACAGGGGAATTTACGAGCAGTACTTC
>TRBJ1-2|NA|NA|TRBV4-1
CASSQEPPAPNGYTF
TGCGCCAGCAGCCAAGAACCGCCAGCCCCAAATGGCTACACCTTC